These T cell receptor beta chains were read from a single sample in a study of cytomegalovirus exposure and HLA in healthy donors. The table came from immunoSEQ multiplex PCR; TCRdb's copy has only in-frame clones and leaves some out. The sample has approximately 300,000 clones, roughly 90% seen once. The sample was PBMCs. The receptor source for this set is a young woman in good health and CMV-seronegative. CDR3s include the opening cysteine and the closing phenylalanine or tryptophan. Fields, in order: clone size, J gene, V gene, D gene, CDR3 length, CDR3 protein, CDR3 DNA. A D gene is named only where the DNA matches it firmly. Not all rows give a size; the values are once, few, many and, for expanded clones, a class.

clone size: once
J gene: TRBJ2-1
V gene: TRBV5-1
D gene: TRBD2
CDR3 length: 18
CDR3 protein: CASSLWDFGTSGGNEQFF
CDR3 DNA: TGCGCCAGCAGCTTGTGGGATTTCGGGACTAGCGGGGGGAATGAGCAGTTCTTC

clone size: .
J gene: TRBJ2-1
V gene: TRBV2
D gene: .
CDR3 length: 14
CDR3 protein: CASTNAPLDNEQFF
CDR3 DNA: TGTGCCAGCACTAATGCCCCCCTAGACAATGAGCAGTTCTTC

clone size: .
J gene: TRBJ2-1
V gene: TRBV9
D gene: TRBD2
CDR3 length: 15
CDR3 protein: CASSGTSGSGNEQFF
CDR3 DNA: TGTGCCAGCAGCGGAACTAGCGGGAGTGGCAATGAGCAGTTCTTC

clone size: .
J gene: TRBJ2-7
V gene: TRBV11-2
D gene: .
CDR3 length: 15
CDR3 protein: CASSLEIGDSYEQYF
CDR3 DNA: TGTGCCAGCAGCTTAGAAATCGGGGATTCATACGAGCAGTACTTC

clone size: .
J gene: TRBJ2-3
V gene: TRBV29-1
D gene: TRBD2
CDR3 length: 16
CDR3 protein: CSVEVGLAGLGDTQYF
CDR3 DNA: TGCAGCGTTGAAGTCGGACTAGCGGGCCTTGGAGATACGCAGTATTTT

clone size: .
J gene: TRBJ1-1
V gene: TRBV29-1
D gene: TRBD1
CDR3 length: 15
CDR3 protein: CSVEGGTGTNTEAFF
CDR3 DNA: TGCAGCGTTGAAGGGGGGACAGGGACAAACACTGAAGCTTTCTTT

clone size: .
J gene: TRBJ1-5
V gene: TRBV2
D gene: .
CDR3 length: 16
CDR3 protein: CASSDPRAGANQPQHF
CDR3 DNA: TGTGCCAGCAGTGACCCCAGGGCCGGTGCAAATCAGCCCCAGCATTTT

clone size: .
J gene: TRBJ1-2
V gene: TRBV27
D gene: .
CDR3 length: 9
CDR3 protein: CASGAGYTF
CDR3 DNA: TGTGCCAGCGGGGCTGGCTACACCTTC

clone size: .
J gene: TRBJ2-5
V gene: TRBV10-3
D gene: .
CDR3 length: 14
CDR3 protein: CAITPGQGQETQYF
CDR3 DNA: TGTGCCATCACCCCGGGGCAGGGGCAAGAGACCCAGTACTTC

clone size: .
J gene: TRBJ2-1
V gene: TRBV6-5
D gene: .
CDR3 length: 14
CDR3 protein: CASSYLSSYNEQFF
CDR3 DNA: TGTGCCAGCAGTTACCTGAGCTCCTACAATGAGCAGTTCTTC

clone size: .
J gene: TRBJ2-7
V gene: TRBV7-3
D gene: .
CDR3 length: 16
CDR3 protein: CASSLYPGQGTYEQYF
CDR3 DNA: TGTGCCAGCAGCTTATACCCCGGGCAGGGAACCTACGAGCAGTACTTC

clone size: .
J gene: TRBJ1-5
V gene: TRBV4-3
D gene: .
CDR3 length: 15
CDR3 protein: CASSQDGDRYQPQHF
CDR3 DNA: TGCGCCAGCAGCCAAGACGGAGACAGATATCAGCCCCAGCATTTT

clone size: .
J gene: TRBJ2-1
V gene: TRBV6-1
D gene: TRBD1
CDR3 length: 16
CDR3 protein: CASSEWGQGSINEQFF
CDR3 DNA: TGTGCCAGCAGTGAATGGGGACAGGGTAGTATCAATGAGCAGTTCTTC

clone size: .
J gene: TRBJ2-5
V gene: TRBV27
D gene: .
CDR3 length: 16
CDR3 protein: CASSLFPGADQETQYF
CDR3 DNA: TGTGCCAGCAGTTTGTTTCCTGGGGCGGACCAAGAGACCCAGTACTTC

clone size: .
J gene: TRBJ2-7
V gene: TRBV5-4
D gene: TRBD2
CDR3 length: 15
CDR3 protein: CASSSTSGSRDEQYF
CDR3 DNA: TGTGCCAGCAGCTCTACCAGCGGGAGCCGCGACGAGCAGTACTTC

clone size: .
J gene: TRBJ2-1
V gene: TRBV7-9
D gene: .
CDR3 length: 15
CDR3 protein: CASSRKRGGGNEQFF
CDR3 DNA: TGTGCCAGCAGTCGCAAGAGGGGGGGCGGCAATGAGCAGTTCTTC

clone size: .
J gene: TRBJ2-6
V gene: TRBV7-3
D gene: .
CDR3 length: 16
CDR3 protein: CASSTGWSSGANVLTF
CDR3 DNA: TGTGCCAGCAGCACTGGCTGGAGCTCTGGGGCCAACGTCCTGACTTTC

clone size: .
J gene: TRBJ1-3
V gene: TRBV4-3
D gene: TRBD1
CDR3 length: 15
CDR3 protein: CASSQGQGLGNTIYF
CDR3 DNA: TGCGCCAGCAGCCAAGGACAGGGACTGGGAAACACCATATATTTT

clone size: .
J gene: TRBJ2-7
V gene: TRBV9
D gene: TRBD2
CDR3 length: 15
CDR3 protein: CASTRGLAGGSEQYF
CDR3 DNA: TGTGCCAGCACCCGAGGACTAGCGGGAGGAAGCGAGCAGTACTTC

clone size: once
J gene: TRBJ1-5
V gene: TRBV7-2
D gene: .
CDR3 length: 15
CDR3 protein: CASSFGGMGNQPQHF
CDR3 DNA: TGTGCCAGCAGCTTCGGGGGAATGGGCAATCAGCCCCAGCATTTT

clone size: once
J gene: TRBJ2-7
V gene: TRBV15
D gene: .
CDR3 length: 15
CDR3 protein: CATSRDPDYSYEQYF
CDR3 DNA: TGTGCCACCAGCAGAGATCCGGACTATTCCTACGAGCAGTACTTC

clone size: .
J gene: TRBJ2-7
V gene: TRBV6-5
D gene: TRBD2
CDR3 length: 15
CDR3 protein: CASSYSTAGGDEQYF
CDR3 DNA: TGTGCCAGCAGTTACTCGACAGCGGGAGGGGATGAGCAGTACTTC

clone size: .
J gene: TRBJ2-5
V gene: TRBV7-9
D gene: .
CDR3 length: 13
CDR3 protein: CASRVGNQETQYF
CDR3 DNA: TGTGCCAGCAGGGTCGGGAACCAAGAGACCCAGTACTTC

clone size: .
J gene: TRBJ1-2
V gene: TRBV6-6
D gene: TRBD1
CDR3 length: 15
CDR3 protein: CASTVDRGRNYGYTF
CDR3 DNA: TGTGCCAGCACCGTGGACAGGGGGCGAAACTATGGCTACACCTTC

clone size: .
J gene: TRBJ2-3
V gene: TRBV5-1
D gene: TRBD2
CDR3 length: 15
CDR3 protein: CASSRSGSSTDTQYF
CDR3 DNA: TGCGCCAGCAGCCGTAGCGGGAGTAGCACAGATACGCAGTATTTT

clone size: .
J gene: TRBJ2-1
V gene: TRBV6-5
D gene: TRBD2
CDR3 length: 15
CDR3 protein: CASSPWGLADNEQFF
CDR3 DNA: TGTGCCAGCAGTCCGTGGGGACTAGCGGACAATGAGCAGTTCTTC

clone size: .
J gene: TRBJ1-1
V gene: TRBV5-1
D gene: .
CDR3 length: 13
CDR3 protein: CASRIGEDTEAFF
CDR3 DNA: TGCGCCAGCAGGATTGGGGAGGACACTGAAGCTTTCTTT